The source of this T cell receptor (beta chain) is a study of T cell responses to AZD1222 COVID-19 vaccine. Study-level points and caveats: Donors, mostly white British, included more females; clonal diversity was possibly underestimated. Only a handful of AZD1222 recipients tested seropositive at baseline. Unmutated regions of variants are reportedly targeted by nearly half of spike-specific TCRs.

With regard to this clone: Antigen unknown.

The data were produced by immunoSEQ multiplex PCR, yet TCRdb's version contains in-frame clones alone and is incomplete. The table includes about 120,000 clones, about nine tenths detected once. Sequencing used peripheral blood, obtained on day 0 of AZD1222 vaccination. The sequence was collected from an adult in good health.

CDR3 protein: CATSSRTGSGEQYF. The CDR3 bases are TGTGCCACCAGCTCCCGGACAGGGTCCGGCGAGCAGTACTTC. This chain uses TRBV15 with TRBJ2-7, with 8 bases fitting TRBD1. The ends lost 5 bases at V and 6 bases at J; junction bases unmatched: 9. Looked up from germline, CDR1 is LNHNV and CDR2 is YYDKDF (reference sequence). The CDR3 totals 14 residues.